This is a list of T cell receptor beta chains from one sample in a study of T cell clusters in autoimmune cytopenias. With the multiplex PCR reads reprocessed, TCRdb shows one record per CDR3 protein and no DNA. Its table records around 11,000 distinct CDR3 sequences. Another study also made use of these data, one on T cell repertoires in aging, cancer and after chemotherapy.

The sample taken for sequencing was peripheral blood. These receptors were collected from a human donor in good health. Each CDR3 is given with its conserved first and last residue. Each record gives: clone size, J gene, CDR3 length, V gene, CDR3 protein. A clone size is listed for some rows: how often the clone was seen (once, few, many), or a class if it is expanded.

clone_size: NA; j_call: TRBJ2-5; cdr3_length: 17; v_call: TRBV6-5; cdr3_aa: CASSYSFGRADQETQYF
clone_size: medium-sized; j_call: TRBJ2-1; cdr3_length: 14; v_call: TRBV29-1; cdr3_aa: CSVDSGRRYNEQFF
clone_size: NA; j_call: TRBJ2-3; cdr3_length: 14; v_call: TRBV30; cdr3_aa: CAWSVWASTDTQYF
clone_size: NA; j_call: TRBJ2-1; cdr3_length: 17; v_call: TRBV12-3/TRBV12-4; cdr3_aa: CASSPFRASGKDNEQFF
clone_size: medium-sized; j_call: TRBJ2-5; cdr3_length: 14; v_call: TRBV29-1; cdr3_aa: CSVEFRLLQETQYF
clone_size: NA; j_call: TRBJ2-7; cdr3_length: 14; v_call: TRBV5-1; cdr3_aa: CASSQGGTSYEQYF
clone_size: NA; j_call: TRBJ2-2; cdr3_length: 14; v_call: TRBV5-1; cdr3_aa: CASKDQVNTGELFF
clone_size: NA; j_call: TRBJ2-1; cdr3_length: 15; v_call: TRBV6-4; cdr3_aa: CASSSAGEFNNEQFF
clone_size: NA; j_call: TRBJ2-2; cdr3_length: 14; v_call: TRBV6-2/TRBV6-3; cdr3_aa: CASRGMSSTGELFF
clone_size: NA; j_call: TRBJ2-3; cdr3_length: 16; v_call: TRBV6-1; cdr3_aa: CASSAEGTRTSDTQYF
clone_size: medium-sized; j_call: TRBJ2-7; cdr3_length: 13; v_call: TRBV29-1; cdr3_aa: CSVVRRGAYEQYF
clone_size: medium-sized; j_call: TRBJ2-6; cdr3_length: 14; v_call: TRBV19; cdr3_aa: CATEGGPGANVLTF
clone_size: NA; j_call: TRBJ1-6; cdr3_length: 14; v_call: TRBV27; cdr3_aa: CASSFPGGVTPLHF
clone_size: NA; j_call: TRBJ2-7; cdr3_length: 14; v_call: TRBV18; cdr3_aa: CASSPPAYSYEQYF
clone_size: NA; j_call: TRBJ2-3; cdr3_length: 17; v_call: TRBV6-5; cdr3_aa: CASSYPEGPASTDTQYF
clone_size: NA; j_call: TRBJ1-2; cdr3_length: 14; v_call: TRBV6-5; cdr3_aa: CASSYRGREYGYTF
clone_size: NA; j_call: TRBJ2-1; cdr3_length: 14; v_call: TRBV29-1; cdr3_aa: CSVHGSQGTNEQFF
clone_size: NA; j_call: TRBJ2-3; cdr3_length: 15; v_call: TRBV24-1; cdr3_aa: CATSDPRKSTDTQYF
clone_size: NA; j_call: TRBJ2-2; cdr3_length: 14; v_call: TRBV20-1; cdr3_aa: CSAHGLRSTGELFF
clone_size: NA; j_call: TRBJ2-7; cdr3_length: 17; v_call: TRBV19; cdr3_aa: CASSSKGVGDGAYEQYF
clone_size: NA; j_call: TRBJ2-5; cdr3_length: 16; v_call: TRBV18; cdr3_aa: CASSPGTRGPAETQYF
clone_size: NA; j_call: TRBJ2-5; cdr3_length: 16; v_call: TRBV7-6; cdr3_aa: CASSLSGPELQETQYF
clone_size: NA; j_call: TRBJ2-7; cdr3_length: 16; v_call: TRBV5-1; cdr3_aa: CASNAEGGAKTYEQYF
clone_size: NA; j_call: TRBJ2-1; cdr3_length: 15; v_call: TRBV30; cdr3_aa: CAWSLSGGRSNEQFF
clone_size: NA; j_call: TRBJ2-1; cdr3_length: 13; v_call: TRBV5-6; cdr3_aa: CASSYGRTNEQFF
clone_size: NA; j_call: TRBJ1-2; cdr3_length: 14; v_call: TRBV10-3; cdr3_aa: CAISGRGEEAGYTF
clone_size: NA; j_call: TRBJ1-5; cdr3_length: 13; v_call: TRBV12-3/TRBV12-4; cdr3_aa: CASMGGLGQPQHF
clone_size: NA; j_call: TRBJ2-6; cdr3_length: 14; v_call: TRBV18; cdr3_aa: CASSLSSGANVLTF